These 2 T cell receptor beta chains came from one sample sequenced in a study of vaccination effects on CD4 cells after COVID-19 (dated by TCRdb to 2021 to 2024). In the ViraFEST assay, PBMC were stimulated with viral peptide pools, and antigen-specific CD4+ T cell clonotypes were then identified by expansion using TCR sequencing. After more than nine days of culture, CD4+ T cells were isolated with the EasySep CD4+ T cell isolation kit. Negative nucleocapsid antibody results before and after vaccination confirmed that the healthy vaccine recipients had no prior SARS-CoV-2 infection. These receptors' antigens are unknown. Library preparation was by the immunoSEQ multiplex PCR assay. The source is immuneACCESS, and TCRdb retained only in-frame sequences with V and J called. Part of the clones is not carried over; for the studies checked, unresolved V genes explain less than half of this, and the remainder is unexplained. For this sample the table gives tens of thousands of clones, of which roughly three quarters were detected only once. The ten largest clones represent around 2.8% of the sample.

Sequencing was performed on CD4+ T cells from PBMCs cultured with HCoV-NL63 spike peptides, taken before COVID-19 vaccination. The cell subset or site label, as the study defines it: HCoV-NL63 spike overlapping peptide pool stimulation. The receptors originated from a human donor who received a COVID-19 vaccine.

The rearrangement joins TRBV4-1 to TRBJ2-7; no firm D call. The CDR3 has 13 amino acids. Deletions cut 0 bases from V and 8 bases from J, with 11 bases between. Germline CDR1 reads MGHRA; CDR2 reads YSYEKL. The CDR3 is CASSQDRSLQQYV. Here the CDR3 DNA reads TGCGCCAGCAGCCAAGATCGGTCCCTCCAGCAGTACGTC.

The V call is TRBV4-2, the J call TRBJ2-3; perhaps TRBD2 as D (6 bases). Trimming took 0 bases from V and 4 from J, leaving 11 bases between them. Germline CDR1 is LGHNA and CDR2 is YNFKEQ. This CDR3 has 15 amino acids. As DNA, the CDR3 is TGTGCCAGCAGCCAAGAGAGCTGGGGGGCAGATACGCAGTATTTT. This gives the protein CASSQESWGADTQYF.